The 19 T cell receptor beta chains below all came from one sample that was sequenced in a study of cytomegalovirus exposure and HLA in healthy donors. The PCR ran on 60 Vbeta and 13 Jbeta primers. Here immunoSEQ multiplex PCR was the method, and the copy in TCRdb shows in-frame clones only, minus some. This sample has some 240,000 clones; around 90% occur once, and the top ten carry 1.5% to 2%. The specimen sequenced was PBMCs. These receptors were obtained from a girl aged 2-10 years in good health and CMV-seronegative.

The V gene is TRBV7-9, the J gene TRBJ2-7; 8 bases line up with TRBD2. V was clipped by 4 bases and J by 6 bases; unmatched bases: 17. CDR1 and CDR2 (germline): SEHNR, FQNEAQ (reference sequence). The CDR3 has 17 amino acids. DNA of the CDR3: TGTGCCAGCAGCTCACTAGCGGCCCCACCAGCTATTCGCGAGCAGTACTTC. The encoded protein is CASSSLAAPPAIREQYF.

DNA for the CDR3: TGTGCCAGCAGCTTGGACAGGGGTCGTAGCACAGATACGCAGTATTTT. Residues: CASSLDRGRSTDTQYF. The chain uses TRBV7-9 and TRBJ2-3; 9 bases map to TRBD1. Germline V gene data show CDR1 as SEHNR and CDR2 as FQNEAQ (reference sequence). CDR3 length equals 16 residues. J lost 0 bases, V lost 3 bases, and 4 bases had no gene match.

The chain links TRBV28 to TRBJ2-3, with a tentative D call TRBD1 (6 bases). V was cut by 2 bases and J by 6 bases, with 24 bases left in between. Germline V gene sequence: CDR1 MDHEN, CDR2 SYDVKM. This CDR3 is 18 amino acids long. DNA of the CDR3: TGTGCCAGCAGTTTAAGAACAGGGAAAACAACCCCAATGGATACGCAGTATTTT. As protein: CASSLRTGKTTPMDTQYF.

The rearrangement joins TRBV10-3 to TRBJ1-2, with 9 bases that match TRBD1. CDR3 length: 16 residues. V was pared by 4 bases and J by 2 bases, with 8 bases of the junction left unmatched. Germline CDR1 reads ENHRY; CDR2 reads SYGVKD. CDR3 sequence: CAISGDRARLNYGYTF. As DNA, the CDR3 is TGTGCCATCAGTGGGGACAGGGCACGCCTGAACTATGGCTACACCTTC.

The J gene is TRBJ2-5, the V gene TRBV9, with 8 bases aligning to TRBD1. CDR1 SGDLS and CDR2 YYNGEE come from the germline V gene. V lost 0 bases, J lost 2 bases, and 6 bases stayed unmatched. This CDR3 is 16 amino acids long. CDR3 region: CASSVEAGGAQETQYF. The DNA for the CDR3 is TGTGCCAGCAGCGTAGAGGCAGGGGGCGCACAAGAGACCCAGTACTTC.

V gene TRBV7-3 combines with J gene TRBJ2-7, with TRBD1 matching over 8 bases. The junction had 2 bases not matched to a gene; V was cut back by 4 bases and J by 6 bases. This CDR3 contains 12 residues. Germline V lookup: CDR1 SGHTA, CDR2 FQGTGA. The DNA for the CDR3 is TGTGCCAGCAGCTCGGGACAGGCCGAGCAGTACTTC. Translation gives CASSSGQAEQYF.

This chain uses TRBV10-2 with TRBJ1-1; 8 nucleotides match TRBD1. Trimming at V came to 6 bases and at J to 0 bases, leaving 3 bases not matched to a gene. Looked up from germline, CDR1 is WSHSY and CDR2 is SAAADI. The CDR3 consists of 14 residues. Here the CDR3 DNA reads TGCGCCAGCAGGGCGGACAGGGTGAACACTGAAGCTTTCTTT. It specifies CASRADRVNTEAFF.

This clone has a single count. The V and J genes are TRBV10-1 and TRBJ1-1; D not resolved. CDR3 length equals 14 residues. Trimming pared 6 bases from V and 8 bases from J, leaving 19 bases between. Germline CDR1 reads WNHNN; CDR2 reads SYGVQD (reference sequence). The CDR3 DNA follows: TGCGCCAGCAGCCAAACAAGGGAGGCAGTCGAAGCTTTCTTT. This codes for CASSQTREAVEAFF.

The V and J genes are TRBV5-1 and TRBJ2-5; 10 nucleotides agree with TRBD2. Losses at the gene ends were 0 bases for V and 4 bases for J; bases not matched to a gene: 3. From germline, CDR1 is SGHRS and CDR2 YFSETQ. The CDR3 is 15 residues long. The CDR3 loop reads CASSLASGSGETQYF. The CDR3 DNA sequence: TGCGCCAGCAGCTTGGCTAGCGGGAGTGGAGAGACCCAGTACTTC.

The rearrangement links TRBV7-8 to TRBJ2-7; D gene uncertain. With 2 bases removed from V and 3 bases from J, the gap between germline ends came to 11 bases. Germline V lookup: CDR1 SGHVS, CDR2 FQNEAQ. This CDR3 contains 14 residues. The CDR3 DNA reads as TGTGCCAGCAGCTTAACTTCACTATACTACGAGCAGTACTTC. Translation gives CASSLTSLYYEQYF.

The chain has TRBV29-1 and TRBJ2-7; possibly TRBD2 for D (7 bases). Per the germline V gene, CDR1 is SQVTM and CDR2 is ANQGSEA. This CDR3 region has 13 residues. V was clipped by 4 bases and J by 2 bases, with 12 bases between them. The CDR3 nucleotides are TGCAGCGTTGGGGGAGGGGGGGCCTACGAGCAGTACTTC. Its translation is CSVGGGGAYEQYF.

This chain connects TRBV4-2 to TRBJ2-3; 8 nucleotides match TRBD2. Germline V gene data show CDR1 as LGHNA and CDR2 as YNFKEQ. Trimming cost V 0 bases and J 1 base; bases outside gene matches: 12. This CDR3 has 19 residues. DNA for the CDR3: TGTGCCAGCAGCCAAGACGGGGGAACTAGCGGCGGAGGCACAGATACGCAGTATTTT. Its protein is CASSQDGGTSGGGTDTQYF.

This chain uses TRBV30 with TRBJ1-2; D possibly corresponds to TRBD1 (6 bases). The CDR3 has 15 amino acids. Trimming removed 4 bases at V and 4 bases at J, with 19 bases between. Germline V lookup: CDR1 GTSNPN, CDR2 SVGIG (reference sequence). The CDR3 DNA sequence: TGTGCCTGGATAAGGGACGGGGGGCTGGGCTATGGCTACACCTTC. Protein: CAWIRDGGLGYGYTF.

This rearrangement joins TRBV5-1 to TRBJ2-5, with 8 bases identical to TRBD1. Near its end, the DNA agrees better with TRBJ2-7, so the J call may be wrong. From germline, CDR1 is SGHRS and CDR2 YFSETQ. The CDR3 covers 14 residues. The CDR3 DNA reads TGCGCCAGCAGCTTGGGGGACAGGACCTACGAGCAGTACTTC. Residues: CASSLGDRTYEQYF.

The gene calls are TRBV4-1 and TRBJ2-7; 7 positions agree with TRBD1. The CDR3 is 14 amino acids. CDR1 is MGHRA and CDR2 is YSYEKL in the germline V gene. Trimming at V came to 4 bases and at J to 5 bases, leaving 8 bases not matched to a gene. The CDR3 spells CASSPYTGVNEQYF. The CDR3 bases are TGCGCCAGCAGCCCTTACACAGGGGTAAACGAGCAGTACTTC.

V gene TRBV2 combines with J gene TRBJ1-2; no definite D call. Per germline, CDR1 SNHLY and CDR2 FYNNEI. V was clipped by 2 bases and J by 4 bases, with 17 bases between them. There are 16 residues in the CDR3. The CDR3 DNA sequence: TGTGCCAGCAGTGAATTGGGTCAGGTCGGTCGCTATGGCTACACCTTC. Protein product: CASSELGQVGRYGYTF.

The chain recombines TRBV11-2 with TRBJ2-1; TRBD2 matches at 12 bases. There are 19 residues in the CDR3. With V trimmed by 1 base and J by 8 bases, 15 bases remained unmatched. The germline V gene has CDR1 SGHAT and CDR2 FQNNGV. Written as DNA, the CDR3 is TGTGCCAGCAGCTTAGCCGCGCTAGCGGGAGGGCCCTTATTCCATGAGCAGTTCTTC. Its protein is CASSLAALAGGPLFHEQFF.

As regards this clone: The junction does not match germline at one end; this may be a read error. This sequence joins TRBV7-3 and TRBJ1-5; 8 nucleotides agree with TRBD1. From germline, CDR1 is SGHTA and CDR2 FQGTGA. The CDR3 has 16 amino acids. CDR3 in amino acids: CASSQSWGQAEQPQHF. The CDR3 DNA sequence: TGCGCCAGCAGCCAAAGTTGGGGACAGGCTGAGCAGCCCCAGCATTTT.

The chain combines TRBV10-1 with TRBJ2-1, with a possible D match to TRBD1 (6 bases). The germline V gene has CDR1 WNHNN and CDR2 SYGVQD (reference sequence). V shed 4 bases and J shed 0 bases, with 10 bases lying between them. The CDR3 totals 15 residues. CDR3: CASSGPGASYNEQFF. The DNA for the CDR3 is TGCGCCAGCAGTGGGCCAGGGGCCTCCTACAATGAGCAGTTCTTC.